The sequence of this T cell receptor beta chain was determined in a study of cytomegalovirus exposure and HLA in healthy donors (dated by TCRdb to 2015 to 2018). Regarding the complete study: An earlier analysis of about 530 of the donors reported about 260 Gb of sequence data and around 100 million unique TCR beta sequences obtained from approximately 180 million T cells. Roughly 300 gigabases of sequencing data and tens of millions of unique TCR sequences were included in an early release covering about 620 HLA-typed donors. The genetic ancestry cluster associated with self-reported Caucasian donors included 81% of the roughly 400 genotyped donors. The aim of the study was to test whether cataloging public T cell receptors could identify signatures of past pathogen exposure. The study profiled the T cell repertoires of 550 to 700 subjects by immunosequencing and related them to cytomegalovirus serostatus. A separate validation cohort of roughly 130 different subjects was used in addition to the roughly 670-subject first cohort. To predict cytomegalovirus infection status, the study brought together high-throughput TCR immunosequencing, statistical association of individual TCRs with disease status, and machine learning. To study patterns of TCR occurrence, a later analysis re-analyzed previously published TCR beta repertoires from 550 to 800 donors and added high-resolution HLA genotyping. The later analysis used no new phenotypic data to find candidate immune exposures, relying instead on TCR beta sequences and their occurrence across donors. An earlier analysis of approximately 640 of the donors applied high-throughput TCR beta sequencing to assess whether each TCR beta V gene segment acted as functional or pseudogenic. Alongside the repertoire data, information on donor age, sex, ethnicity and CMV serostatus was compiled. A later genetic analysis took genome-wide SNP genotypes for about three fifths of the roughly 700 donors and used that subset as a discovery cohort. All discovery cohort repertoires had been generated using a single sequencing platform. Both class I and class II loci were covered by HLA typing, at four-digit resolution. Typing coverage varied by locus: roughly 620-640 donors for A, B, C, DRB1 and DQB1; more than 500 for DQA1; some 610 for DPA1; approximately 470 for DPB1. Because of strong linkage in the cohort, roughly five DR-DQ haplotypes were treated as single units for association and clustering. On average, approximately 250,000 unique TCR beta nucleotide sequences were sequenced per donor among 350 to 400 genotyped donors of the cohort, with roughly 19% of those sequences being non-productive. The paper as a whole reports these results and caveats: Because some donors lacked HLA typing at each locus, the association tests relied only on the typed subset. The authors suggested that the approach could potentially be generalized to other disease states and immunological phenotypes. In a later analysis, most CMV-associated TCR beta chains were found to appear HLA-restricted, with HLA associations seemingly driven largely by CMV exposure. In a later analysis, about 16,000 TCR beta sequences were associated with specific HLA alleles at a false discovery rate of 0.05. Linkage disequilibrium might explain the correlated functional status among segregating V segments, but an unknown experimental factor could not be excluded. In a later analysis, TCR association rates were found to vary across HLA loci, with the most associated TCRs seen for DRB1 alleles and the fewest for HLA-C alleles. Only TCR beta chains were sequenced in this cohort, and the absence of alpha or paired-chain data limited detectable features. A further reported finding was that TCR beta sequences accurately predicted the HLA-A and HLA-B alleles for most subjects in the first cohort. A cluster of highly shared sequence variants was judged likely to be a technical artifact of the sequencing pipeline. In the study, around 150 TCR beta chains were listed as associated with cytomegalovirus. According to a later genetic analysis, donors in an Asian-associated ancestry cluster had fewer N-insertions in productive TCRs than the approximately 690-donor mean. Presence/absence analyses assumed roughly uniform sequencing depth across donors, an assumption that may not hold. Assigning TCR associations to individual alleles was difficult when HLA alleles, especially DR and DQ, strongly co-occurred. Over 15 rarely observed V segments, including chromosome 9 orphons, were excluded from the earlier analysis of some 590 of the donors because counts were too low. A later genetic analysis associated a missense DCLRE1C variant with V-gene and J-gene trimming of TCR beta chains, and an independent cohort replicated the association. Because the 87-base-pair reads could not distinguish some IMGT-functional V segments, including TRBV6-2 and TRBV6-3, those segments were excluded. In an earlier analysis of some 500 of the donors, most TCR beta V segments were observed in productive rearrangements about 87% or about 30% of the time, broadly matching IMGT annotations. In a later analysis, several top co-occurrence clusters were reported to appear linked to parvovirus B19, influenza, CMV and Epstein-Barr virus. A later analysis found that HLA-associated TCR beta chains were more clonally expanded and had lower generation probabilities than equally common non-associated chains. The classifier was reported to diagnose cytomegalovirus status with high specificity and sensitivity in both the original cohort and the validation cohort. CMV serostatus was the only immune exposure information available for the cohort. Three of the identified cytomegalovirus-associated TCR beta chains were confirmed in vitro to be specific for cytomegalovirus antigens. While some public TCRs were present in many individuals, most TCR sequences turned up only very rarely across donors.

Clipping removes 5 bases from V and 6 bases from J, with 13 as the unmatched junction base count. From the cysteine up to the phenylalanine, the CDR3 has a length of 14 residues. The CDR3 DNA has 42 bases and is translated from base 1. CDR1 and CDR2, looked up from the germline V gene (reference sequence), are GTSNPN and SVGIG. The cohort comprised 666 healthy bone marrow donors. At the time of sampling, every cohort member was nominally healthy, though immune exposures that went unrecorded were likely present. The donor tested CMV seronegative, placing the donor among the 350 or so seronegative members of the cohort. Every donor gave a peripheral blood sample, and the peripheral blood mononuclear cells from that sample were used for TCR beta sequencing. The Qiagen DNeasy Blood Extraction Kit was used to extract genomic DNA from the blood cell samples. Preparation of the library involved the immunoSEQ multiplex PCR assay. For the multiplex PCR, a mixture combining 60 forward primers for TCR Vbeta segments and 13 reverse primers for TCR Jbeta segments was used. The CDR3 region of rearranged TCR beta genes was amplified from genomic DNA with a multiplex PCR assay. The Illumina HiSeq System was used to sequence the amplified TCR beta libraries as 87-base-pair reads. The authors' pipeline ran thus. In a later analysis, some 80 million unique TCR beta chains were counted across the 500 to 850 repertoires, and around 10 million of these chains were shared by at least two donors. To remove PCR and sequencing errors, raw reads were error-corrected and collapsed into unique sequences using a nearest-neighbor algorithm that merged closely related sequences. CDR3 sequences were aligned to IMGT reference sequences to assign V, D and J gene segments. For a sequence to be retained, at least a six-nucleotide match to both a V gene segment and a J gene segment was required. Rearrangements were called productive when the CDR3 lacked stop codons and stayed in frame with V and J; all others were non-productive. Following IMGT convention, CDR3 was defined as the stretch from the second conserved V-encoded cysteine up to the conserved J-encoded phenylalanine. The earlier analysis of 587 of the donors excluded any sequence lacking an unambiguous match to a single V gene segment. In an earlier analysis of 587 of the donors, a V segment was called functional when productive rearrangements were above 56.7%, and segregating when the standard deviation between donors exceeded 5%. To diagnose cytomegalovirus status from the catalog of TCR beta chain sequences, a statistical classification framework was built. In a later analysis, V and J genes were assigned by comparing TCR nucleotide sequences against IMGT/GENE-DB human TR gene sequences. The TCRdist pipeline was used in a later analysis to assign CDR3 sequences and most-parsimonious VDJ recombination scenarios. In a later analysis, every TCR beta chain was defined by the combination of its CDR3 amino acid sequence and its V-gene family, and reads without a unique V-gene family were dropped. As a way to deal with suspected cross-contamination and a sequencing artifact, a later analysis dropped approximately 570 nucleotide sequences that were highly shared and had low generation probability. In a later analysis, a clonal expansion index was calculated for each public chain from normalized within-repertoire ranks of inferred template counts. Generation probabilities in a later analysis came from a VDJ recombination model fitted to out-of-frame rearrangements, and those results were checked against IGoR. A later analysis scored TCR-TCR, TCR-HLA and TCR-CMV co-occurrence with hypergeometric tests, applying a repertoire-size bias correction to TCR pairs. A later analysis estimated false discovery rates by permuting HLA or CMV assignments 20 times. In a later analysis, co-occurring TCRs were grouped using DBSCAN, with TCRdist sequence similarity added in when clustering inside HLA-allele-positive subsets. Repertoires with fewer than 30,000 or more than 120,000 public chains were left out of co-occurrence clustering, as were about five repertoires with anomalous nucleotide sharing. Held by TCRdb, this immuneACCESS table contains in-frame sequences only and omits some clones. Under half of the omission traces to an unresolved V gene where checked; the cause of the rest is unknown. For V, J and clone size, that table is used; D and trimming come from the DNA. Recorded for this sample are roughly 150,000 clones; over 80% of them occurred a single time. The ten top clones hold around 1.6% of the sample.

Turning to this clone: Its recognized antigen is unknown. Base qualities are missing; no much larger clone stands one base away.

Source material: PBMCs. The TCR originated in a woman in her late teens or twenties in good health and CMV-seronegative. The sequence is built from TRBV30 and TRBJ2-7; TRBD1 agrees with 7 junctional bases. The CDR3 here reads CAWGSGTAKSEQYF. The DNA reads as follows: TGTGCCTGGGGTTCCGGGACAGCCAAATCCGAGCAGTACTTC.